The 13 T cell receptor beta chains given below trace back to one sample, sequenced in a study of blood T cell repertoires in COVID-19. Sequencing was performed with immunoSEQ multiplex PCR; in TCRdb, only in-frame clones are kept and a portion is missing. The sample has roughly 140,000 clones; approximately 84% are singletons. The sequencing input was peripheral blood. These receptors all come from a woman aged 60 to 75 with COVID-19, enrolled during active disease.

The chain joins TRBV2 to TRBJ1-2, with 7 bases identical to TRBD1. Unmatched junction bases numbered 6, after V lost 6 bases and J lost 8 bases. The CDR3 covers 12 residues. Per the germline V gene, CDR1 is SNHLY and CDR2 is FYNNEI. CDR3 protein: CASSEDRYGYTF. CDR3 in DNA: TGTGCCAGCAGCGAGGACAGGTACGGCTACACCTTC.

The V gene is TRBV9, the J gene TRBJ2-7, with D possibly matching TRBD1 (7 bases). This CDR3 has 18 amino acids. CDR1 SGDLS and CDR2 YYNGEE come from the germline V gene. The V and J ends lost 0 bases and 1 base respectively, with 20 bases between them. CDR3 sequence (DNA): TGTGCCAGCAGCGTAGGACTCTCGACAGGGACTTTGTCCTACGAGCAGTACTTC. Translation: CASSVGLSTGTLSYEQYF.

The sample holds one count of this clone. J is TRBJ2-3 and V is TRBV28; the match to TRBD2 covers 8 bases. The V gene's germline CDR1 is MDHEN and CDR2 SYDVKM. Trimming took 8 bases from V and 0 from J; bases not matched to a gene: 10. CDR3 length: 16 amino acids. In nucleotides, the CDR3 is TGTGCCAGCGGTAGTCATAGCGGGACTAGCACAGATACGCAGTATTTT. Amino acids: CASGSHSGTSTDTQYF.

This chain connects TRBV19 to TRBJ1-2; tentative D call: TRBD1 (6 bases). Germline CDR1 reads LNHDA; CDR2 reads SQIVND (reference sequence). V lost 7 bases and J 8 bases, leaving 20 bases between the germline ends. CDR3 length equals 14 residues. Here the CDR3 DNA reads TGTGCCAGTACCCACAGGACAGCCGTTGGGGGCTACACCTTC. Protein: CASTHRTAVGGYTF.

The CDR3 is CASDSGGPTDTQYF. The DNA for the CDR3 is TGCGCCAGTGATAGCGGGGGGCCCACAGATACGCAGTATTTT. The genes are TRBV10-1 and TRBJ2-3; 10 bases line up with TRBD2. V lost 9 bases, J lost 2 bases, and 5 bases stayed unmatched. Germline values: CDR1 WNHNN, CDR2 SYGVQD (reference sequence). The CDR3 length is 14 residues.

The genes are TRBV2 and TRBJ2-1, with 9 bases that match TRBD2. Germline values: CDR1 SNHLY, CDR2 FYNNEI. The CDR3 is 15 residues long. Germline trimming cut 0 bases from V and 7 bases from J; bases unmatched to any gene: 4. The CDR3 protein is CASSEAAGGPNEQFF. The CDR3 DNA reads TGTGCCAGCAGTGAAGCCGCGGGAGGGCCAAATGAGCAGTTCTTC.

The chain joins TRBV29-1 to TRBJ2-5; 7 bases line up with TRBD2. The CDR3 has 14 amino acids. V dropped 0 bases and J dropped 5; count of bases not matched to a gene: 6. Germline-derived CDR1 and CDR2 are SQVTM and ANQGSEA. CDR3: CSVEDAGAGETQYF. The CDR3 coding sequence is TGCAGCGTTGAAGACGCGGGAGCCGGGGAGACCCAGTACTTC.

Here the CDR3 DNA reads TGTGCCACCAGCAGAGGCGGGGGATTTAATGAAAAACTGTTTTTT. This sequence encodes CATSRGGGFNEKLFF. This chain uses TRBV15 with TRBJ1-4; weak D call: TRBD1 (5 bases). Per germline, CDR1 LNHNV and CDR2 YYDKDF (reference sequence). The CDR3 sequence is 15 residues long. The V and J ends lost 1 base and 4 bases respectively, with 10 bases between them. Full variable domain (outside the CDR3, taken from reference TRBV15 and TRBJ1-4): DAMVIQNPRYQVTQFGKPVTLSCSQTLNHNVMYWYQQKSSQAPKLLFHYYDKDFNNEADTPDNFQSRRPNTSFCFLDIRSPGLGDTAMYLCATSRGGGFNEKLFFGSGTQLSVL.

CDR3 residues: CASSPDRGHTEAFF. CDR3 DNA: TGTGCCAGCTCACCGGACAGGGGACACACTGAAGCTTTCTTT. The chain employs TRBV18 and TRBJ1-1, with 9 positions matching TRBD1. The J segment lost 3 bases and the V segment lost 3 bases, leaving 2 bases of the junction unmatched. Germline V lookup: CDR1 KGHSH, CDR2 LQKENI. The CDR3 sequence is 14 residues long.

This sequence joins TRBV2 and TRBJ1-5; 12 nucleotides line up with TRBD1. Trimming took 7 bases from V and 8 from J; bases not matched to a gene: 15. CDR3 length: 17 amino acids. Germline assignment: CDR1 SNHLY and CDR2 FYNNEI. The CDR3 DNA reads as TGTGCCAGCACTTACGGTTCGGGGACAGGGGGCTCGGAGCCCCAGCATTTT. Its protein is CASTYGSGTGGSEPQHF.

This chain uses TRBV9 with TRBJ1-3, with unresolved D. The CDR3 is 17 residues long. Germline-derived CDR1 and CDR2 are SGDLS and YYNGEE. V was clipped by 0 bases and J by 3 bases, with 16 bases between them. CDR3 DNA sequence: TGTGCCAGCAGCGTAGGGGGAGGGCGGAACATTGGAAACACCATATATTTT. Its translation: CASSVGGGRNIGNTIYF.

The chain carries TRBV18 and TRBJ1-5; 10 bases fit TRBD1. Germline values: CDR1 KGHSH, CDR2 LQKENI. This CDR3 is 18 amino acids long. V was pared by 3 bases and J by 1 base, with 9 bases of the junction left unmatched. The CDR3 loop reads CASSPETGGILSNQPQHF. The CDR3 coding sequence is TGTGCCAGCTCACCCGAGACAGGGGGCATATTGAGCAATCAGCCCCAGCATTTT.

This clone was seen a handful of times. The chain is built from TRBV15 and TRBJ1-4; 7 bases agree with TRBD1. This CDR3 has 14 amino acids. Trimming removed 5 bases from V and 8 bases from J; junction bases left unmatched: 8. Germline V gives CDR1 LNHNV, CDR2 YYDKDF (reference sequence). CDR3 amino acids: CATSLRGAREKLFF. Written as DNA, the CDR3 is TGTGCCACCAGCCTCAGGGGGGCTAGGGAAAAACTGTTTTTT.